A single TCR beta chain is shown here with its context. Its antigen is not known. Per the germline V gene, CDR1 is LNHDA and CDR2 is SQIVND (reference sequence). Trimming cost V 6 bases and J 6 bases, with 12 bases left between them. The CDR3 has 13 residues. These data belong to a study of naive and memory T cell subsets. Whole-study findings and limits: Especially in CD8 cells, naive repertoires contained a few larger clonotypes, possibly CD45RA-re-expressing memory cells. A clonotype means one alpha or beta sequence, not an alpha/beta pair. In CD4 and CD8 cells, diversity dropped from naive through EMRA. In naive cells, over 95% of TCR sequences were seen only once.

The beta constant-region primer was an equimolar mix of two oligonucleotides covering TRBC1 and TRBC2. The ligated cDNA underwent four PCR rounds using SP2 and nested alpha and beta constant-region primers. MiXCR, run by TCRdb on the UMI-ligation and nested PCR reads, gives a single entry per CDR3 protein. The sample holds roughly 100,000 distinct CDR3 sequences, about 10% seen once. Four subsets defined by CD45RA and CD27 were sorted after CD3, CD4, CD8 and live/dead staining. The chain has TRBV19 and TRBJ2-1, with a tentative D call TRBD2 (5 bases). Sequenced input: naive CD4+ T cells from blood. This TCR came from a human donor in good health. For the CDR3, the DNA is TGTGCCAGTAGGCCCGGACTGAGCAATGAGCAGTTCTTC. Its protein is CASRPGLSNEQFF.